A selection of T cell receptor beta chains follows, all from one sample in a study of vaccination and CD4 T cells after COVID-19. These receptors are not linked to any known antigen. Each CDR3 protein gets one entry after TCRdb re-called the PCR reads with MiXCR. The sample lists about 10,000 distinct CDR3 sequences, approximately 49% seen once, with 29% in the top ten. The sequenced material came from CD4+ T cells from blood, cultured in vitro. These receptors were obtained from a human donor who had recovered from COVID-19. Each CDR3 is given with its conserved first and last residue. Fields, in order: clone size, CDR3 length, D gene, V gene, J gene, CDR3 DNA, CDR3 protein. A D gene is named only where the DNA matches it firmly. Clone size, where shown, is once, few, many, or a class for clones that have expanded.

>-|15|TRBD1|TRBV19|TRBJ2-2
TGTGCCAGTAGTAAGGACAGGGGGAACACCGGGGAGCTGTTTTTT
CASSKDRGNTGELFF
>-|14|-|TRBV20-1|TRBJ1-1
TGCAGTGCTCCCCCCTTATTAGGGGACACTGAAGCTTTCTTT
CSAPPLLGDTEAFF
>-|10|-|TRBV29-1|TRBJ1-1
TGCAGCGTTCAAAACACTGAAGCTTTCTTT
CSVQNTEAFF
>-|14|TRBD1|TRBV6-4|TRBJ1-6
TGTGCCAGCAGTGAAACAGGGGGCAATTCACCCCTCCACTTT
CASSETGGNSPLHF
>few|13|-|TRBV23-1|TRBJ1-1
TGCGCCAGCAGTCTACAGTCTGGTAGTTTGGCTTTCTTT
CASSLQSGSLAFF
>-|13|-|TRBV11-2|TRBJ2-7
TGTGCCAGCAGCTATCCAGGGCCCTACGAGCAGTACTTC
CASSYPGPYEQYF
>-|15|-|TRBV5-6|TRBJ1-2
TGTGCCAGCACCACACTTAATTGGGAGCACTATGGCTACACCTTC
CASTTLNWEHYGYTF
>-|15|-|TRBV18|TRBJ1-2
TGTGCCAGCTCACAGGGACCGCTAGCTAACTATGGCTACACCTTC
CASSQGPLANYGYTF
>few|12|-|TRBV12-3/TRBV12-4|TRBJ1-3
TGTGCCAGCAGTTTGCTGTTAAACACCATATATTTT
CASSLLLNTIYF
>-|15|TRBD2|TRBV12-3/TRBV12-4|TRBJ2-2
TGTGCCAGCAGTATCTATAGCGGGGGTCCCGGGGAGCTGTTTTTT
CASSIYSGGPGELFF
>-|14|-|TRBV2|TRBJ2-1
TGTGCCAGCAGTGAGGGTACTTCAGGCGATGAGCAGTTCTTC
CASSEGTSGDEQFF
>-|15|-|TRBV9|TRBJ2-1
TGTGCCAGCAGCGTAGCCGGGACCACCAACCATGAGCAGTTCTTC
CASSVAGTTNHEQFF
>-|14|TRBD1|TRBV7-9|TRBJ1-5
TGTGCCAGCAGCCCGGACAGGGGGCCTCAGCCCCAGCATTTT
CASSPDRGPQPQHF
>-|18|-|TRBV4-1|TRBJ2-3
TGCGCCAGCAGCCAAGATGCTAGGGTCAGAGGGTATTTAGATACGCAGTATTTT
CASSQDARVRGYLDTQYF
>-|16|-|TRBV6-1|TRBJ1-2
TGTGCCAGCAGTGATTGGGGAGGCAGGGGTGGCTATGGCTACACCTTC
CASSDWGGRGGYGYTF
>-|16|-|TRBV6-1|TRBJ1-1
TGTGCCAGCAGCGGGAGGGGGAGCTTCATGAACACTGAAGCTTTCTTT
CASSGRGSFMNTEAFF
>-|17|-|TRBV14|TRBJ2-2
TGTGCCAGCAGCCTTACCAAGGGTTGGGGGCGCCCCGGGGAGCTGTTTTTT
CASSLTKGWGRPGELFF
>few|17|TRBD1|TRBV6-5|TRBJ1-5
TGTGCCAGCAGTTCGGGTTTAGGCAGGGGGAGCAATCAGCCCCAGCATTTT
CASSSGLGRGSNQPQHF
>-|13|-|TRBV5-8|TRBJ1-3
TGTGCCAGCCGCCAGAGCTCTGGAAACACCATATATTTT
CASRQSSGNTIYF
>-|14|-|TRBV2|TRBJ2-1
TGTGCCAGCAGTGAACTCGGAAAGAGGGATGAGCAGTTCTTC
CASSELGKRDEQFF
>-|14|TRBD1|TRBV2|TRBJ1-5
TGTGCCAGGGGGGGACAGGGACCTAATCAGCCCCAGCATTTT
CARGGQGPNQPQHF
>-|16|-|TRBV6-1|TRBJ2-2
TGTGCCAGCGAACCCGACGGGCCGAGGAACACCGGGGAGCTGTTTTTT
CASEPDGPRNTGELFF
>-|14|-|TRBV20-1|TRBJ2-2
TGCAGTGCTACAGGGGTGGGGGGAGCCGGGGAGCTGTTTTTT
CSATGVGGAGELFF
>-|13|-|TRBV6-1|TRBJ1-5
TGTGCCAGCAGTGAAGCACAGAATCAGCCCCAGCATTTT
CASSEAQNQPQHF
>-|16|-|TRBV19|TRBJ2-4
TGTGCCAGTACCCCGGACCCACGGCGGGCCAAAAACATTCAGTACTTC
CASTPDPRRAKNIQYF
>-|13|-|TRBV6-5|TRBJ1-2
TGTGCCAGCAGTTACTCGACAGGCGGTGGCTACACCTTC
CASSYSTGGGYTF
>few|13|TRBD1|TRBV7-2|TRBJ1-2
TGTGCCAGCAGTCCCCGACAGGGGGAAGGCTACACCTTC
CASSPRQGEGYTF
>few|14|-|TRBV12-3/TRBV12-4|TRBJ1-2
TGTGCCACCAGAAATGGGGGGGGCGCTTTCGGCTACACCTTC
CATRNGGGAFGYTF
>few|14|-|TRBV2|TRBJ2-5
TGTGCCAGCAGTCGTGCGGGCAACCAAGAGACCCAGTACTTC
CASSRAGNQETQYF
>-|16|-|TRBV12-3/TRBV12-4|TRBJ2-2
TGTGCCAGCAGTTTCTACGGCGCTTCGAACACCGGGGAGCTGTTTTTT
CASSFYGASNTGELFF
>-|11|-|TRBV29-1|TRBJ1-3
TGCAGCGTTGCTCTCGGAAACACCATATATTTT
CSVALGNTIYF
>-|18|TRBD2|TRBV7-6|TRBJ2-3
TGTGCCAGCAGCTTAGCAGGGGGGGCTAGCGGGGCTGCAGATACGCAGTATTTT
CASSLAGGASGAADTQYF
>large|14|TRBD2|TRBV20-1|TRBJ2-1
TGCAGTGCTCCTCCTAGCGGGGGGCACAATGAGCAGTTCTTC
CSAPPSGGHNEQFF